The sequence of this T cell receptor beta chain was determined in a study of Graves' ophthalmopathy and Graves' hyperthyroidism (dated by TCRdb to the late 2010s). With respect to the entire study: Hyperthyroidism was defined as stable when no progression to ophthalmopathy occurred within 18 months of follow-up. Following sampling, methimazole starting at 30 mg daily was administered to hyperthyroidism patients, and high-dose intravenous methylprednisolone was administered to ophthalmopathy patients. The independent validation cohort included under 20 hyperthyroidism patients plus 17 patients who later progressed from hyperthyroidism to ophthalmopathy. In total, approximately 130 blood samples were TCR-sequenced: around 42 ophthalmopathy, some 72 hyperthyroidism and roughly 17 hyperthyroidism-to-ophthalmopathy patients. TCR beta repertoire signatures were used to distinguish Graves' ophthalmopathy from Graves' hyperthyroidism and to predict progression to ophthalmopathy. In roughly 6 hyperthyroidism patients, T-cell repertoires of thyroid tissue and blood were compared. To explore V-J signatures that separate ophthalmopathy from hyperthyroidism, a discovery set of about 98 patients was enrolled, consisting of about 41 with ophthalmopathy and roughly 57 with stable hyperthyroidism. Broader findings and caveats from the paper: Among expanded thyroid clonotypes with frequency above 0.001, most also showed up in blood, which suggests that blood repertoires may reflect the thyroid immune response. No statistical method was used to predetermine the sample size, and group allocation was not hidden from the investigators. In validation, the model predicted ophthalmopathy progression with over 60% sensitivity and 72.22% specificity; some 13 predicted patients were CT-confirmed with GO in a median of about 6.1 months. Ophthalmopathy was separated from stable hyperthyroidism by the 13-signature model with 85% to 90% sensitivity and roughly 83% specificity in cross-validation and with 80%/75% in the test set.

Patients with hyperthyroidism were aged 18 to 65 years, had been newly diagnosed, and had a disease duration of less than 2 months. Patients with other autoimmune diseases, uncontrolled infections, pregnancy or lactation were excluded from the study. Clinical symptoms, serum thyroxine, TRAb, thyroid ultrasound and orbital computed tomography formed the basis of the diagnosis. Trizol reagent was used to extract the total RNA, and its quality was then checked on an Agilent 2100 Bioanalyzer. From the cysteine up to the phenylalanine, the CDR3 has a length of 12 residues. Only the CDR3 region is kept as DNA, spanning 36 bases read in frame from base 1. Trimming takes 5 bases from V and 5 bases from J, and the germline ends sit 9 bases apart. CDR1 MNHEY and CDR2 SVGAGI are derived from the germline V gene. Notes on this clonotype: There is no known antigen for this receptor. The record has no base qualities; no much larger clone is one base away.

For repertoire sequencing, TCR beta CDR3 regions were amplified from RNA transcripts. The first round was an RT-PCR using HTBI primers with the Qiagen OneStep RT-PCR kit, and this first round was followed by a second-round multiplex PCR, then size selection and purification. The libraries underwent paired-end sequencing with 100 bp reads on an Illumina HiSeq2000. From the authors' description of their analysis: SOAPnuke was used to process the reads, removing any read that contained adapters or uncalled bases, had a mean Phred below 15, or lacked an exact match to the constant primer or identifier. COPE v1.2.5 was used to merge the high-quality paired reads. Each unique nucleotide sequence was treated as a clonotype, and MiTCR v1.1 was used to align the clonotypes to the IMGT TRB V, D and J references. Only V-J combinations with frequency above 0.0001 were analysed, covering about 99% of repertoires. For each V-J combination, a TCR clonal expansion and chaos score was defined as F50 clonal expansion divided by the chaos observed in the TCRdist matrix. Welch's t-statistics and random forest were used to reduce the features to some 13 V-J combinations, which were then used as input to a naive Bayes classifier. Thyroid-blood repertoire similarity was quantified with the Morisita-Horn index. The public reads were quality trimmed at Q25 with fastp and then assembled into clones with MiXCR by TCRdb, keeping productive beta chains. CDR3 protein sequences are deduplicated, and each keeps its most common genes and DNA. TCRdb's processing, not the authors', yielded these V and J calls. Present in this sample are over a million distinct CDR3 sequences, less than 45% of which were seen just once. The top ten constitute more than 9.5% of the sample.

Sequencing used peripheral blood or thyroid tissue (not recorded which). The receptor chain draws on TRBV6-5 and TRBJ2-5; the D gene is not confidently resolved. The source of this sequence is an adult man with Graves' hyperthyroidism. This receptor carries the CDR3 CASSTGHETQYF. The sequenced DNA: TGTGCCAGCAGTACGGGTCATGAGACCCAGTACTTC.